The 7 T cell receptor beta chains listed next were all sequenced from one sample in a study of blood T cells in healthy people across ages. Primed by a sample-barcoded 5' primer and a J-beta primer mix, a second PCR proceeded for 7 to 11 cycles. TCRdb reanalysed the 5' RACE reads using MiXCR and keeps one entry per CDR3 protein. The sample consists of 700,000 or so distinct CDR3 sequences, approximately 22% of them appearing once. Sequenced sample: blood. The receptors shown here come from a man between 65 and 80 years old in good health.

This clonotype was recorded once. Germline is not matched at one junction end, which may reflect a read error. The chain combines TRBV7-6 with TRBJ2-3; TRBD1 matches at 9 bases. CDR3 size: 14 residues. The germline gives CDR1 SGHVS, CDR2 FNYEAQ. CDR3 nucleotides: TGTGCCAGCGGCTTCGGACAGGGGACAGATACGCAGTATTTT. Protein product: CASGFGQGTDTQYF.

The chain joins TRBV29-1 to TRBJ2-3; 13 bases map to TRBD2. This CDR3 has 13 amino acids. After removal of 7 bases from V and 6 bases from J, the junction contained 4 bases not matched to a gene. Germline CDR1 is SQVTM and CDR2 is ANQGSEA. The chain's CDR3 is CSAKLAGGDTQYF. The CDR3 region has the DNA TGCAGCGCCAAACTAGCGGGAGGGGATACGCAGTATTTT.

This clonotype was counted only a few times. V gene TRBV10-3 combines with J gene TRBJ2-5, with TRBD2 identical over 7 bases. The DNA end lines up better with TRBJ2-7; the J call may be wrong. The V gene's germline CDR1 is ENHRY and CDR2 SYGVKD. This CDR3 is built from 14 residues. The CDR3 DNA reads TGTGCCATCAGTGAGGGACTAGGGATCTACGAGCAGTACGTC. This encodes CAISEGLGIYEQYV.

This clonotype was detected a few times. V gene TRBV5-1 combines with J gene TRBJ1-5, with 7 bases lining up with TRBD1. The CDR3 is made up of 15 amino acids. The J segment lost 3 bases and the V segment lost 0 bases, leaving 3 bases of the junction unmatched. The germline gives CDR1 SGHRS, CDR2 YFSETQ. The CDR3 DNA sequence: TGCGCCAGCAGCTTGGGGGACAGCCCCAATCAGCCCCAGCATTTT. Its protein is CASSLGDSPNQPQHF.

The gene calls are TRBV27 and TRBJ2-1; D possibly corresponds to TRBD2 (6 bases). The CDR3 is 15 residues long. Trimming cost V 2 bases and J 9 bases, with 17 bases left between them. The germline V gene encodes CDR1 MNHEY and CDR2 SMNVEV (reference sequence). CDR3: CASSLRMGGGPEQFF. The CDR3 DNA reads TGTGCCAGCAGTTTAAGGATGGGAGGAGGGCCTGAGCAGTTCTTC.

This clonotype was observed a handful of times. The J gene is TRBJ2-7, the V gene TRBV20-1; 7 bases map to TRBD1. The ends lost 3 bases at V and 2 bases at J; junction bases unmatched: 4. CDR1 DFQATT and CDR2 SNEGSKA come from the germline V gene (reference sequence). This CDR3 is 13 amino acids long. CDR3 loop: CSASDRDTYEQYF. CDR3 in DNA: TGCAGTGCTAGCGACAGGGATACCTACGAGCAGTACTTC.

This clonotype was picked up many times. The rearrangement uses TRBV20-1 and TRBJ2-5, with D possibly being TRBD1 (6 bases). Germline V gives CDR1 DFQATT, CDR2 SNEGSKA (reference sequence). This CDR3 is 11 amino acids long. V lost 6 bases and J lost 5, with 10 bases in between. CDR3 sequence reads: CSAGTWETQYF. CDR3 DNA sequence: TGCAGTGCGGGGACATGGGAGACCCAGTACTTC.